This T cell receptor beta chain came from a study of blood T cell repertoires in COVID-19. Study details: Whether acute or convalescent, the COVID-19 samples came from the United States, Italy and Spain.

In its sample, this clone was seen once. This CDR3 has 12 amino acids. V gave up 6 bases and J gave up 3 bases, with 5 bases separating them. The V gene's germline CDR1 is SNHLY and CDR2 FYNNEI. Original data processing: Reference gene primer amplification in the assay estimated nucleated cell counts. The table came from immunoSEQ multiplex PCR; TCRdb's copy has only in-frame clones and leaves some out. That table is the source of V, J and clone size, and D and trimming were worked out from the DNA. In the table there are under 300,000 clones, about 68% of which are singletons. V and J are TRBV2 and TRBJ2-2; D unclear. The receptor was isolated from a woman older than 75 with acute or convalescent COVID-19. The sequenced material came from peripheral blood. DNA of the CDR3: TGTGCCAGCAGGGCTGACACCGGGGAGCTGTTTTTT. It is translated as CASRADTGELFF.